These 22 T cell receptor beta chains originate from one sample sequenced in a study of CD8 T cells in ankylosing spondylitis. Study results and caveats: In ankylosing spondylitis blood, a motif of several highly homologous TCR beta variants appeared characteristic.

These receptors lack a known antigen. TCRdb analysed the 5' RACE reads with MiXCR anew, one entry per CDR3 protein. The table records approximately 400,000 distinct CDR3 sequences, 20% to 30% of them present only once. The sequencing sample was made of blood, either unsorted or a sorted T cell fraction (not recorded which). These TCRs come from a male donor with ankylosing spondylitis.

The CDR3 region is CASNSREMNTEAFF. CDR3 DNA: TGTGCCAGCAACTCCAGGGAGATGAACACTGAAGCTTTCTTT. The J gene is TRBJ1-1, the V gene TRBV12-3 or TRBV12-4; a possible D gene is TRBD1 (5 bases). The CDR3 covers 14 residues. V was cut by 7 bases and J by 0 bases, with 12 bases left in between.

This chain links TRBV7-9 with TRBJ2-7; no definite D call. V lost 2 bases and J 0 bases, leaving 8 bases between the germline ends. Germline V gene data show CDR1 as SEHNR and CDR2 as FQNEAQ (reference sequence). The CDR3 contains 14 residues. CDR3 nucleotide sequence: TGTGCCAGCAGCTTAAGTGCAGTCTCCTACGAGCAGTACTTC. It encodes CASSLSAVSYEQYF.

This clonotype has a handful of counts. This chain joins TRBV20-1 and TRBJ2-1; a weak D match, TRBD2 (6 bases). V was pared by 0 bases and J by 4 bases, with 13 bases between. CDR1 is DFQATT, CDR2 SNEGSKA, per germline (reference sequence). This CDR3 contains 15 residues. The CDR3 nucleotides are TGCAGTGCTAGAGATCGGGAGTTGGGTTACAATGAGCAGTTCTTC. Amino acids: CSARDRELGYNEQFF.

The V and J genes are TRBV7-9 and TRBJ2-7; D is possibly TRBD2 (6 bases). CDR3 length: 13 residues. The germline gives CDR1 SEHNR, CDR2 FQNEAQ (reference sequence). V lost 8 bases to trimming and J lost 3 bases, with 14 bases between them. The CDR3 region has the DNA TGTGCCAGCGATCTACAGGAGGGCTACGAGCAGTACTTC. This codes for CASDLQEGYEQYF.

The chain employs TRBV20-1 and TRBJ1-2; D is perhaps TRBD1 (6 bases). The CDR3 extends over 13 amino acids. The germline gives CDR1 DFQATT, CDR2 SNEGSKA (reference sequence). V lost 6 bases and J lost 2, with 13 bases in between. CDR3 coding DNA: TGCAGTGCCAACAGGGACGGGAACTATGGCTACACCTTC. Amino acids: CSANRDGNYGYTF.

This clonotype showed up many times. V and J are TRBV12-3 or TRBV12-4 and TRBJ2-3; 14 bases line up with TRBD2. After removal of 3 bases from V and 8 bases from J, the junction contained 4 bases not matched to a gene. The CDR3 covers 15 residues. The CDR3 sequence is CASSLPTSGRGTQYF. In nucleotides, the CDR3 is TGTGCCAGCAGTTTGCCGACTAGCGGGAGGGGTACGCAGTATTTT.

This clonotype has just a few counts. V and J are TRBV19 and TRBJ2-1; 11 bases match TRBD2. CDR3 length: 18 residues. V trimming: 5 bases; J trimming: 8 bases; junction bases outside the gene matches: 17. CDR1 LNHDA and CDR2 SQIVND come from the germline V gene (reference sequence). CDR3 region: CASSFRTSGSLMGYEQFF. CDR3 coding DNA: TGTGCCAGTAGTTTCCGGACTAGCGGGTCCTTAATGGGTTATGAGCAGTTCTTC.

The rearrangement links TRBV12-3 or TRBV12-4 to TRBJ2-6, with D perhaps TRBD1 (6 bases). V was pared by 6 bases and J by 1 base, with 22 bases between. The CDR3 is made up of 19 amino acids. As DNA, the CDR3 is TGTGCCAGCAGAGGGGGACCCACGGGGACGACATCTGGGGCCAACGTCCTGACTTTC. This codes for CASRGGPTGTTSGANVLTF.

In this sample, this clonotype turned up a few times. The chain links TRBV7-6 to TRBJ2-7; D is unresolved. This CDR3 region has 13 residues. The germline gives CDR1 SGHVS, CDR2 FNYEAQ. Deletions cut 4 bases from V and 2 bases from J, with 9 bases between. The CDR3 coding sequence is TGTGCCAGCAGCTCGCGCGAAGCCTACGAGCAGTACTTC. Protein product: CASSSREAYEQYF.

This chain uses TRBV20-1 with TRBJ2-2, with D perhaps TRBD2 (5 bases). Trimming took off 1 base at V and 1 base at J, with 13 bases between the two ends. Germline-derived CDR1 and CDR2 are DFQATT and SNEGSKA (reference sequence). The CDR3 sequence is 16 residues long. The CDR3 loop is CSARVASRENTGELFF. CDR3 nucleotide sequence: TGCAGTGCTAGAGTGGCTAGCAGAGAGAACACCGGGGAGCTGTTTTTT.

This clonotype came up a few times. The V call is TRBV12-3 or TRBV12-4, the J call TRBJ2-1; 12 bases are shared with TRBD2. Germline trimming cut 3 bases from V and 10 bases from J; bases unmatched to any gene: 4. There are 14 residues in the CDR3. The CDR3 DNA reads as TGTGCCAGCAGTTTGTGGACTAGCGGGACCGAGCAGTTCTTC. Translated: CASSLWTSGTEQFF.

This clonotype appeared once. CDR3 nucleotide sequence: TGCAGTGCTAGGGCCGTGCCTAGCACAGATACGCAGTATTTT. This translates into CSARAVPSTDTQYF. The chain has TRBV20-1 and TRBJ2-3; D is unclear. The CDR3 is 14 residues long. The germline V and J ends were trimmed by 3 bases and 0 bases, with 10 bases remaining between them. Germline V lookup: CDR1 DFQATT, CDR2 SNEGSKA (reference sequence).

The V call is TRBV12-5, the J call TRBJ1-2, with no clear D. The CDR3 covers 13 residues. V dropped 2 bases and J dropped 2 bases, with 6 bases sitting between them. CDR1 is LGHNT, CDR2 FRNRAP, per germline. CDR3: CASGLLENYGYTF. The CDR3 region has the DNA TGTGCTAGTGGTTTGCTGGAGAACTATGGCTACACCTTC.

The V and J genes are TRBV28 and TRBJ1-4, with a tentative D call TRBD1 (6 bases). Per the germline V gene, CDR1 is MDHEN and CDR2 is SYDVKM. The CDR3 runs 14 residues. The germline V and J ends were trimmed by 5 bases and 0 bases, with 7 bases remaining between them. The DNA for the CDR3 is TGTGCCAGCAGTCAGGGGTCAACTAATGAAAAACTGTTTTTT. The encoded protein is CASSQGSTNEKLFF.

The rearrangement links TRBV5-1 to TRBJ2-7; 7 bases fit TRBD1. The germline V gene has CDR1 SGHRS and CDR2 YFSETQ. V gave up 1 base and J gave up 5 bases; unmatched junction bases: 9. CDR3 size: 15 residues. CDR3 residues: CASSLSPGGKNEQYF. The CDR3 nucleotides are TGCGCCAGCAGCTTGTCGCCAGGGGGTAAGAACGAGCAGTACTTC.

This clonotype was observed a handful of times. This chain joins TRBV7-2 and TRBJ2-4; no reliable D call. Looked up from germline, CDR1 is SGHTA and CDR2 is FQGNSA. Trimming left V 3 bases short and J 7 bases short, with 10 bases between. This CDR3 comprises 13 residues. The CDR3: CASSFAGENIQYF. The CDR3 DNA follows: TGTGCCAGCAGCTTTGCAGGCGAGAACATTCAGTACTTC.

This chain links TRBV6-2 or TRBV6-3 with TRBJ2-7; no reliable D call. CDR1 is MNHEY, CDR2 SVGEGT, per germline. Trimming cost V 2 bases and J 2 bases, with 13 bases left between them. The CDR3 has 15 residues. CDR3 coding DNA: TGTGCCAGCAGTTACGTATTAGCTGACCCCTACGAGCAGTACTTC. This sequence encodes CASSYVLADPYEQYF.

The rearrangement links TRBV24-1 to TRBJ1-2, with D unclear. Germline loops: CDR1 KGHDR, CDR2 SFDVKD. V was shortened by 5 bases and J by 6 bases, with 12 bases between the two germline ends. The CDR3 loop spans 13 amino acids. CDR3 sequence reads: CATSGAHLDGYTF. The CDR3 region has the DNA TGTGCCACCAGTGGGGCGCATCTCGATGGCTACACCTTC.

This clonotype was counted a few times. The CDR3 sequence is CASSQDGVHGYTF. DNA of the CDR3: TGTGCCAGCAGCCAAGATGGGGTGCATGGCTACACCTTC. The chain links TRBV3-1 to TRBJ1-2; D is unclear. Germline lookup yields CDR1 LGHDT and CDR2 YNNKEL (reference sequence). Trimming stripped 0 bases from V and 6 bases from J, with 8 bases between. The CDR3 length is 13 residues.

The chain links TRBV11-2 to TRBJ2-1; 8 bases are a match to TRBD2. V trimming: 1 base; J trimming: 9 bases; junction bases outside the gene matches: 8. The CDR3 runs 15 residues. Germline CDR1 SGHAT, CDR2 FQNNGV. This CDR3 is CASSLAGTRVIEQFF. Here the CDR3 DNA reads TGTGCCAGCAGCTTAGCGGGGACTAGAGTGATTGAGCAGTTCTTC. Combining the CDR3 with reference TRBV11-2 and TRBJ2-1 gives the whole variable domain EAGVAQSPRYKIIEKRQSVAFWCNPISGHATLYWYQQILGQGPKLLIQFQNNGVVDDSQLPKDRFSAERLKGVDSTLKIQPAKLEDSAVYLCASSLAGTRVIEQFFGPGTRLTVL.

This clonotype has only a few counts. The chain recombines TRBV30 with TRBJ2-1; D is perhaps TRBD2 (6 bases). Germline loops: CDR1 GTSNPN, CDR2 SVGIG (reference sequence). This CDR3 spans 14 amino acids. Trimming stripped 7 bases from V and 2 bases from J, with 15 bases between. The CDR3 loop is CALHSGATYNEQFF. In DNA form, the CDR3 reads TGTGCCTTACATAGCGGAGCTACCTACAATGAGCAGTTCTTC.

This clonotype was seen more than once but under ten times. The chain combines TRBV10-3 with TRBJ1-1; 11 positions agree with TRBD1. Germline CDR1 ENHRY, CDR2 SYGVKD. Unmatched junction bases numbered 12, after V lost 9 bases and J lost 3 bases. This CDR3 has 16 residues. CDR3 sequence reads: CAIAGQGVDGDTEAFF. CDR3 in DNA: TGTGCCATAGCGGGACAGGGGGTGGACGGGGACACTGAAGCTTTCTTT.